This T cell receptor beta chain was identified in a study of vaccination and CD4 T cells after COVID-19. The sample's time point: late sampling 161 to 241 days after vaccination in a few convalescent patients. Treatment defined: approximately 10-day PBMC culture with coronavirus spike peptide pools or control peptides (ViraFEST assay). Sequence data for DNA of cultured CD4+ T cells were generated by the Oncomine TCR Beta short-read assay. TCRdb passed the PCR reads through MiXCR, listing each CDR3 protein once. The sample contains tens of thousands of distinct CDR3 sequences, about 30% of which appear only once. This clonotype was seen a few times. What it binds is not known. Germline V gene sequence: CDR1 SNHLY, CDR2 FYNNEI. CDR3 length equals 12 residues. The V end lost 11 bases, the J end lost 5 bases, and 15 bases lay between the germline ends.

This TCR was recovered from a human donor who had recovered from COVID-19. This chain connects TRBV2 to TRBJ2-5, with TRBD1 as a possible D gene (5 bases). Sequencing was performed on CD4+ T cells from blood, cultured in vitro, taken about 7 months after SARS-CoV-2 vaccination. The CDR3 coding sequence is TGTGCCTGCGCACAGGAGAGGGAGACCCAGTACTTC. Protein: CACAQERETQYF.